The rows below give T cell receptor beta chains drawn from one sample of a study of blood T cell repertoires in COVID-19. Libraries were prepared by immunoSEQ multiplex PCR; TCRdb keeps only in-frame clonotypes and omits some of them. The repertoire holds over 350,000 clones, with 87% as singletons. The specimen was PBMCs or T cells enriched from blood (not recorded which). The source is a woman aged 45-65 years who had recovered from COVID-19. CDR3s include the opening cysteine and the closing phenylalanine or tryptophan. A D gene is named only where the DNA matches it firmly. Clone size is given for some rows only: seen once, a few or many times, or a class if the clone is expanded.

>-|TRBV27|once|TRBJ1-6
TGTGCCAGCAGTTTAGTCGATTCACCCCTCCACTTT
CASSLVDSPLHF
>TRBD1|TRBV28|few|TRBJ1-6
TGTGCCAGCAGCAGACAGGGCTATAATTCACCCCTCCACTTT
CASSRQGYNSPLHF
>-|TRBV7-2|-|TRBJ1-3
TGTGCCAGCAGCTTAGATTCGGGGTCTGGAAACACCATATATTTT
CASSLDSGSGNTIYF
>TRBD1|TRBV4-2|-|TRBJ1-5
TGTGCCAGCAGCCCTGGACAGGAGAATCAGCCCCAGCATTTT
CASSPGQENQPQHF
>TRBD1|TRBV15|-|TRBJ1-4
TGTGCTACCGGGAACAGGGGCCGGGAAAAACTGTTTTTT
CATGNRGREKLFF
>-|TRBV10-3|-|TRBJ1-2
TGTGCCATCTTTGGAGGGCCGGGCTATGGCTACACCTTC
CAIFGGPGYGYTF
>TRBD1|TRBV6-2/TRBV6-3|-|TRBJ1-1
TGTGCCAGCAGTCGCGACAGGGGGCCGGTCGAGACTGAAGCTTTCTTT
CASSRDRGPVETEAFF
>-|TRBV18|-|TRBJ2-7
TGTGCCAGCTCCCCTAGTAGTATCAGCGAGCAGTACTTC
CASSPSSISEQYF
>-|TRBV7-8|-|TRBJ1-3
TGTGCCAGCAGCTTAGTTACTGAAGGAAACACCATATATTTT
CASSLVTEGNTIYF
>-|TRBV18|-|TRBJ2-5
TGTGCCAGCTCACCGGGGAGGCAAGAGACCCAGTACTTC
CASSPGRQETQYF
>TRBD2|TRBV25-1|-|TRBJ2-5
TGTGCCAGCAGTGGGTGGACTAGCGGGGGAGAAGAGACCCAGTACTTC
CASSGWTSGGEETQYF
>-|TRBV9|-|TRBJ2-3
TGTGCCAGCAGCCCCGGACTAAGCACAGATACGCAGTATTTT
CASSPGLSTDTQYF
>-|TRBV6-5|-|TRBJ1-5
TGTGCCAGCAGTTACACCCAGGGGCAGCCCCAGCATTTT
CASSYTQGQPQHF
>-|TRBV28|-|TRBJ1-1
TGTGCCAGCAGCCCCGGGACTCCAACCTGGGGCACTGAAGCTTTCTTT
CASSPGTPTWGTEAFF
>TRBD1|TRBV14|-|TRBJ1-1
TGTGCCAGCAGCCAAGAATTAGAGGACAGGGGCCAAGAAGCTTTCTTT
CASSQELEDRGQEAFF
>-|TRBV7-9|few|TRBJ2-7
TGTGCCAGCAGCTTATTGGCGGAAGCCTACGAGCAGTACTTC
CASSLLAEAYEQYF
>TRBD1|TRBV28|-|TRBJ2-5
TGTGCCAGCACCGGACAGGGAGGAAAGACCCAGTACTTC
CASTGQGGKTQYF
>-|TRBV7-2|-|TRBJ1-5
TGTGCCAGCAGCTTCGGTGTAGGCAATCAGCCCCAGCATTTT
CASSFGVGNQPQHF
>TRBD1|TRBV6-5|-|TRBJ1-6
TGTGCCAGCAGTCGGCGACAGGGGAATTCACCCCTCCACTTT
CASSRRQGNSPLHF
>-|TRBV12-3/TRBV12-4|-|TRBJ2-1
TGTGCCAGCAGTACTTCTGTTGAGCAGTTCTTC
CASSTSVEQFF
>-|TRBV2|-|TRBJ1-4
TGTGCCAGCGCCCGAACCCAGGGCCAACGGGAAAAACTGTTTTTT
CASARTQGQREKLFF
>-|TRBV6-5|-|TRBJ2-6
TGTGCCAGCAGGGCGACAGTCTCTGGGGCCAACGTCCTGACTTTC
CASRATVSGANVLTF
>TRBD1|TRBV19|once|TRBJ1-1
TGTGCCAGTAGTATACAGGGGGCCTTGAACACTGAAGCTTTCTTT
CASSIQGALNTEAFF